This note documents a single TCR beta chain sequence. Its antigen is not yet known. The sample holds no much larger clone one base away, and base qualities are not on file. Peripheral blood CD8+ and CD4+ T cells from healthy donors, Susac syndrome patients and multiple sclerosis patients were profiled using high-throughput TCR beta sequencing. Healthy donors were included as age- and sex-matched controls. Bulk CD8+ and CD4+ T cells were purified by magnetic negative isolation, while CD8+ TEMRA cells were enriched using FACS. Blood was collected in EDTA tubes and processed within 24 hours, with PBMCs isolated through density gradient centrifugation. PBMCs intended for TCR sequencing were frozen in liquid nitrogen and were later thawed in a 37 degrees C water bath. The sorted or isolated CD4+, CD8+ and CD8+ TEMRA cells had a purity of 90% or higher. This record comes from a study of CD8 T cells in Susac syndrome (dated by TCRdb to between 2017 and 2020). Regarding the study in general: Whether CD8+ T cell activation and differentiation in Susac syndrome was antigen driven was tested using repertoire sequencing. General conclusions and limits of the study: The TCR sequencing and HLA analysis was acknowledged to have included a relatively small number of individuals.

CDR3 length: 16 amino acids, cysteine to phenylalanine. The only DNA kept is the CDR3, 48 bases in frame from the first base. The germline V gene (reference sequence) yields SGHNT for CDR1 and YYREEE for CDR2. The junction carries 12 bases between V and J, which are trimmed by 3 bases and 0 bases respectively. RNA was extracted using the RNeasy kit, and roughly 0.5 to 1 microgram was reverse transcribed with random hexamers. The immunoSEQ multiplex PCR assay, covering 54 Vbeta and 13 Jbeta segments, was used to amplify TCR beta CDR3 regions. To correct PCR amplification bias, a synthetic template baseline was used for both primer optimization and computational correction. The paper's processing steps were these. Reads were annotated to V, D and J genes according to IMGT and were analyzed with immunoSEQ Analyzer, with only productive sequences retained. To calculate clonality, Shannon entropy was normalized by log2 of the number of productive unique sequences and then subtracted from one. Public and private clones were assessed among the 100 most prevalent clones of each patient and control. Clones were defined as Susac-specific when absent from the healthy and MS cohorts, from about 970 published viral clones and from other ImmuneACCESS disease sequences. The public reads were reprocessed in TCRdb via fastp at Q25 and MiXCR, keeping in-frame beta chains. Under each unique CDR3 protein, matching rows form one entry showing the most common genes and DNA. The V and J calls follow TCRdb's processing rather than the paper's. This sample gives approximately 190,000 distinct CDR3 sequences in total; approximately 93% of them show up just once. Around 0.096% of the sample is taken by the ten largest.

This receptor was obtained from a human donor in good health. Source material: CD4+ T cells from PBMCs. The chain employs TRBV5-4 and TRBJ2-2; the D gene is possibly TRBD2, with 6 bases matching. The DNA sequence is given as TGTGCCAGCAGCTGGGGTAGCGGATCGAACACCGGGGAGCTGTTTTTT. Protein translation: CASSWGSGSNTGELFF.